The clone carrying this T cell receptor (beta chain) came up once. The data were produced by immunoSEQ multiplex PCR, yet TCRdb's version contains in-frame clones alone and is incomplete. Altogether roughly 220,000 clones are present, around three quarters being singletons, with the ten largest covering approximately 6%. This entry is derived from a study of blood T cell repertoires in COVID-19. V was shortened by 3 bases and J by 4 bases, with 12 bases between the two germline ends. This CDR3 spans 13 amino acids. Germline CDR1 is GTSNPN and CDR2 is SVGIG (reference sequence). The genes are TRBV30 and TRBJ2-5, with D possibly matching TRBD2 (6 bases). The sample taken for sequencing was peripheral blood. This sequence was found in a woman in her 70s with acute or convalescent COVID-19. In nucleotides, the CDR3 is TGTGCCTGGAGAAAGATGGGGGGAGAGACCCAGTACTTC. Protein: CAWRKMGGETQYF.